These 16 T cell receptor beta chains originate from one sample sequenced in a study of blood T cell repertoires in COVID-19. Data came from immunoSEQ multiplex PCR; TCRdb stores just in-frame clones and leaves some out. The sample lists 150,000 or so clones; about 91% were seen once. Material for sequencing was peripheral blood. The receptors stem from a woman aged 45-65 years with acute or convalescent COVID-19.

The chain recombines TRBV4-3 with TRBJ2-3, with 9 bases aligning to TRBD2. With 2 bases clipped from V and 2 bases from J, the junction kept 5 bases outside the gene matches. This CDR3 comprises 16 residues. Germline CDR1 reads LGHNA; CDR2 reads YSLEER. For the CDR3, the DNA is TGCGCCAGCAGCCAACTAGCGGGGTCTAACACAGATACGCAGTATTTT. This gives the protein CASSQLAGSNTDTQYF.

J is TRBJ1-3 and V is TRBV19; 7 bases agree with TRBD1. Losses at the gene ends were 6 bases for V and 4 bases for J; bases not matched to a gene: 3. Germline CDR1 and CDR2: LNHDA and SQIVND (reference sequence). The CDR3 loop spans 13 amino acids. In nucleotides, the CDR3 is TGTGCCAGTAGGAACAGGGGCGGAAACACCATATATTTT. Amino acid sequence: CASRNRGGNTIYF.

The chain recombines TRBV4-1 with TRBJ2-4; 16 bases align to TRBD2. The CDR3 contains 19 residues. The V and J ends lost 3 bases and 1 base, in that order; junction bases with no gene match: 6. Germline CDR1 reads MGHRA; CDR2 reads YSYEKL. This CDR3 is CASSQPGLAGGWAKNIQYF. CDR3 DNA sequence: TGCGCCAGCAGCCAGCCGGGACTAGCGGGAGGGTGGGCCAAAAACATTCAGTACTTC.

This clone was detected once. The chain joins TRBV10-3 to TRBJ1-6; 8 positions match TRBD1. Trimming at V came to 0 bases and at J to 9 bases, leaving 13 bases not matched to a gene. Per germline, CDR1 ENHRY and CDR2 SYGVKD. The CDR3 has 18 amino acids. The CDR3 DNA follows: TGTGCCATCAGTGAGTCGTCCGGCGGGACAGGCGGAGGTTCACCCCTCCACTTT. Its protein is CAISESSGGTGGGSPLHF.

This chain uses TRBV12-3 or TRBV12-4 with TRBJ2-3, with D possibly TRBD2 on 5 matching bases. V was cut by 1 base and J by 13 bases, with 12 bases left in between. The length of the CDR3 is 12 residues. The CDR3 DNA is TGTGCCAGCAGTTTAGGTCTAGCTGGAGAGTATTTT. Its translation is CASSLGLAGEYF.

The chain combines TRBV30 with TRBJ2-5; 10 bases are shared with TRBD2. J gave up 4 bases and V 2 bases, and 13 bases lay outside the gene matches. The CDR3 runs 17 residues. The germline CDR1 and CDR2 sequences are GTSNPN and SVGIG (reference sequence). CDR3 DNA sequence: TGTGCCTGGAGTTTAGGGGCTAGCGGGAGAATGGGAGAGACCCAGTACTTC. Translation: CAWSLGASGRMGETQYF.

In this sample, this clone turned up a few times. The chain recombines TRBV4-1 with TRBJ2-7, with a possible D match to TRBD1 (6 bases). The CDR3 loop spans 14 amino acids. Germline loops: CDR1 MGHRA, CDR2 YSYEKL. V lost 5 bases and J 2 bases, leaving 13 bases between the germline ends. The CDR3, as DNA: TGCGCCAGCAGCTTCGGCAGGGGCACCTACGAGCAGTACTTC. It specifies CASSFGRGTYEQYF.

This chain links TRBV4-3 with TRBJ2-3; D is ambiguous. V lost 1 base to trimming and J lost 3 bases, with 11 bases between them. Per the germline V gene, CDR1 is LGHNA and CDR2 is YSLEER. This CDR3 is built from 15 residues. The CDR3 here is CASSQASLSTDTQYF. DNA of the CDR3: TGCGCCAGCAGCCAAGCTAGTCTCTCGACAGATACGCAGTATTTT.

This clone has a single count. CDR3 loop: CASSDRPGQNYNEQFF. The CDR3 region has the DNA TGTGCCAGCAGCGATCGTCCGGGACAAAATTACAATGAGCAGTTCTTC. The rearrangement joins TRBV27 to TRBJ2-1, with TRBD1 as a possible D gene (6 bases). Germline CDR1 and CDR2: MNHEY and SMNVEV (reference sequence). The germline V and J ends were trimmed by 6 bases and 4 bases, with 19 bases remaining between them. CDR3 length equals 16 residues.

The rearrangement uses TRBV10-3 and TRBJ1-5; 10 nucleotides align to TRBD1. This CDR3 has 16 residues. In germline, CDR1 is ENHRY, CDR2 SYGVKD. Trimming removed 6 bases from V and 4 bases from J; junction bases left unmatched: 9. The CDR3 DNA is TGTGCCATCAGCCAGGGGGACAGGGGAAGGAATCAGCCCCAGCATTTT. The encoded protein is CAISQGDRGRNQPQHF.

The V gene is TRBV5-1, the J gene TRBJ1-1; D uncertain. The ends were cut back, 3 bases at V and 1 base at J, with 19 bases in the middle. Germline assignment: CDR1 SGHRS and CDR2 YFSETQ. The CDR3 totals 17 residues. CDR3 residues: CASSSNLGLRGNTEAFF. In nucleotides, the CDR3 is TGCGCCAGCAGCTCAAATTTGGGGTTGCGGGGGAACACTGAAGCTTTCTTT.

The chain uses TRBV19 and TRBJ1-2, with D unresolved. The CDR3 loop spans 15 amino acids. Per germline, CDR1 LNHDA and CDR2 SQIVND (reference sequence). The germline V and J ends were trimmed by 1 base and 0 bases, with 9 bases remaining between them. CDR3 protein: CASSIGGDSNYGYTF. In nucleotides, the CDR3 is TGTGCCAGTAGTATAGGGGGAGACTCTAACTATGGCTACACCTTC.

The chain recombines TRBV5-1 with TRBJ2-3; 9 nucleotides align to TRBD2. The ends lost 0 bases at V and 3 bases at J; junction bases unmatched: 5. Per germline, CDR1 SGHRS and CDR2 YFSETQ. This CDR3 spans 16 amino acids. This CDR3 is CASSLASSGVTDTQYF. The CDR3 nucleotides are TGCGCCAGCAGCTTGGCCTCTAGCGGGGTGACAGATACGCAGTATTTT.

This chain uses TRBV5-1 with TRBJ2-1; D not resolved. The CDR3 runs 13 residues. CDR1 SGHRS and CDR2 YFSETQ come from the germline V gene. V lost 4 bases and J 9 bases, leaving 14 bases between the germline ends. The CDR3 reads CASSPLSAGEQFF. As DNA, the CDR3 is TGCGCCAGCAGCCCCCTTTCAGCAGGTGAGCAGTTCTTC.

CDR3 in amino acids: CASSLNPVDGELFF. The CDR3 DNA reads as TGCGCCAGCAGCTTGAATCCTGTAGACGGGGAGCTGTTTTTT. This chain links TRBV5-1 with TRBJ2-2; D is unresolved. The V gene's germline CDR1 is SGHRS and CDR2 YFSETQ. CDR3 length: 14 amino acids. The germline V and J ends were trimmed by 1 base and 7 bases, with 11 bases remaining between them.

The chain is built from TRBV19 and TRBJ2-5; 8 bases agree with TRBD1. The CDR3 runs to 12 residues. Unmatched junction bases numbered 6, after V lost 6 bases and J lost 9 bases. In germline, CDR1 is LNHDA, CDR2 SQIVND (reference sequence). The DNA for the CDR3 is TGTGCCAGTAGAGACAGGGGCTCTTCCCAGTACTTC. Encoded protein: CASRDRGSSQYF.